The entry below describes one T cell receptor (beta chain). This specimen belongs to a study of response to subunit inactivated influenza vaccine. A single record per CDR3 protein comes from TCRdb applying MiXCR to the RT-PCR reads. Of around 520,000 distinct CDR3 sequences detected, 25% appear once; the ten largest clones hold 1.5% to 2%. V lost 1 base and J lost 5, with 11 bases in between. CDR3 length equals 15 residues. Germline CDR1 reads LGHNA; CDR2 reads YNFKEQ. This receptor was obtained from a man aged 45-65 years who received an inactivated influenza vaccine. This specimen consisted of CD4+ T cells sorted from PBMCs, obtained roughly 5 days after vaccination. V usage is TRBV4-2 and J usage is TRBJ2-2; tentative D call: TRBD1 (6 bases). The CDR3 sequence: CASSQVVQGTGELFF. Here the CDR3 DNA reads TGTGCCAGCAGCCAAGTTGTCCAGGGGACCGGGGAGCTGTTTTTT.